These 26 T cell receptor beta chains were sequenced from one sample in a study of blood T cell repertoires in COVID-19. The method was immunoSEQ multiplex PCR; TCRdb's version includes in-frame clones alone and lacks a portion of them. The sample has around 210,000 clones; 85% are singletons. The sample taken for sequencing was peripheral blood. All receptors come from a man aged 50 or older with COVID-19, enrolled during active disease.

The chain links TRBV30 to TRBJ1-2; D unresolved. The CDR3 is 13 residues long. Trimming left V 2 bases short and J 4 bases short, with 11 bases between. From germline, CDR1 is GTSNPN and CDR2 SVGIG (reference sequence). The DNA for the CDR3 is TGTGCCTGGAGTCTAAGCAGCGTCTATGGCTACACCTTC. Translating gives CAWSLSSVYGYTF.

J is TRBJ2-7 and V is TRBV19; TRBD1 matches at 7 bases. CDR1 and CDR2 (germline): LNHDA, SQIVND (reference sequence). V trimming: 6 bases; J trimming: 5 bases; junction bases outside the gene matches: 10. The CDR3 covers 14 residues. The CDR3 loop reads CASRFNDRVNEQYF. The DNA of the CDR3 is TGTGCCAGTAGATTCAACGACAGGGTCAACGAGCAGTACTTC.

The chain links TRBV5-5 to TRBJ2-3; 8 nucleotides match TRBD1. Trimming took 3 bases from V and 5 from J; bases not matched to a gene: 11. Per the germline V gene, CDR1 is SGHKS and CDR2 is YYEKEE (reference sequence). This CDR3 has 16 residues. The CDR3 DNA reads TGTGCCAGCAGCTGGAGGGCAGGGGGCGAGGTAGATACGCAGTATTTT. It is translated as CASSWRAGGEVDTQYF.

The chain uses TRBV7-8 and TRBJ2-1; 9 bases are a match to TRBD1. CDR1 and CDR2 from the germline V gene are SGHVS and FQNEAQ. Trimming cost V 4 bases and J 0 bases; bases outside gene matches: 1. This CDR3 has 15 residues. The CDR3 spells CASSWGQGSYNEQFF. CDR3 in DNA: TGTGCCAGCAGCTGGGGACAGGGCTCCTACAATGAGCAGTTCTTC.

Of note for this clone: Different DNA sequences within this sample yield the same CDR3. This chain uses TRBV19 with TRBJ2-3; 8 nucleotides agree with TRBD1. Unmatched junction bases numbered 4, after V lost 8 bases and J lost 0 bases. Germline V gene data show CDR1 as LNHDA and CDR2 as SQIVND (reference sequence). The CDR3 is 14 residues long. The CDR3 nucleotides read TGTGCCAGTGCACAGGGGGGCAGCACAGATACGCAGTATTTT. Its translation is CASAQGGSTDTQYF.

The rearrangement uses TRBV9 and TRBJ2-5, with D unresolved. Trimming shortened V by 4 bases and J by 5 bases, and 15 bases separated the two germline ends. The CDR3 extends over 14 amino acids. CDR1 is SGDLS, CDR2 YYNGEE, per germline. The CDR3 coding sequence is TGTGCCAGCAGCTCATCCATGGGCTGGGAGACCCAGTACTTC. Protein: CASSSSMGWETQYF.

This clone has only a few counts. The chain links TRBV20-1 to TRBJ2-1; the D is unclear. Germline V lookup: CDR1 DFQATT, CDR2 SNEGSKA (reference sequence). With 0 bases removed from V and 13 bases from J, the gap between germline ends came to 10 bases. This CDR3 has 11 amino acids. CDR3 coding DNA: TGCAGTGCTAGAGATAAGGCACTACAGTTCTTC. Translating it yields CSARDKALQFF.

The sample holds a few counts of this clone. This chain uses TRBV7-8 with TRBJ1-5, with no clear D. The CDR3 has 12 residues. The V end was cut by 2 bases, the J end by 9 bases, with 8 bases between. Germline V gene data show CDR1 as SGHVS and CDR2 as FQNEAQ. CDR3 amino acids: CASSLSVWPQHF. CDR3 coding DNA: TGTGCCAGCAGCTTAAGCGTATGGCCCCAGCATTTT.

The V and J genes are TRBV4-2 and TRBJ2-5, with 11 positions matching TRBD1. The CDR3 length is 16 residues. The V gene's germline CDR1 is LGHNA and CDR2 YNFKEQ. Trimming cost V 5 bases and J 5 bases; bases outside gene matches: 10. CDR3 DNA: TGTGCCAGCAGCACGGGACAGGGGGTTTTGTTGGAGACCCAGTACTTC. Protein product: CASSTGQGVLLETQYF.

This clone was observed a handful of times. The V gene is TRBV27, the J gene TRBJ1-2; 7 bases map to TRBD1. The ends lost 3 bases at V and 1 base at J; junction bases unmatched: 2. The CDR3 has 14 amino acids. Germline V gene lookup returns CDR1 MNHEY and CDR2 SMNVEV (reference sequence). The DNA of the CDR3 is TGTGCCAGCAGTTTCAGGGGGGTTAACTATGGCTACACCTTC. The encoded protein is CASSFRGVNYGYTF.

This chain uses TRBV4-2 with TRBJ2-2, with TRBD2 matching 8 bases. Germline lookup yields CDR1 LGHNA and CDR2 YNFKEQ. After removal of 0 bases from V and 7 bases from J, the junction contained 4 bases not matched to a gene. There are 15 residues in the CDR3. CDR3 bases: TGTGCCAGCAGCCAAGAGGGACTAGTGGTCGGGGAGCTGTTTTTT. Translation: CASSQEGLVVGELFF.

This clone was seen more than once but under ten times. The chain couples TRBV24-1 to TRBJ1-6, with a weak D call TRBD1 (6 bases). V dropped 2 bases and J dropped 1 base, with 23 bases sitting between them. From germline, CDR1 is KGHDR and CDR2 SFDVKD. CDR3 length: 21 residues. The CDR3 region is CATSDSPGEVRTRSYNSPLHF. CDR3 DNA sequence: TGTGCCACCAGTGATTCCCCAGGGGAAGTACGGACGAGGTCCTATAATTCACCCCTCCACTTT.

CDR3 DNA: TGTGCCAGCAGCGTGACAGGGCTAGGGAACACTGAAGCTTTCTTT. Translated, it gives CASSVTGLGNTEAFF. The chain has TRBV9 and TRBJ1-1; 7 nucleotides line up with TRBD1. The ends lost 2 bases at V and 1 base at J; junction bases unmatched: 5. CDR3 length: 15 residues. The germline gives CDR1 SGDLS, CDR2 YYNGEE.

The chain employs TRBV25-1 and TRBJ1-2; 7 bases are a match to TRBD1. Looked up from germline, CDR1 is MGHDK and CDR2 is SYGVNS. Germline trimming cut 4 bases from V and 4 bases from J; bases unmatched to any gene: 6. The CDR3 length is 14 residues. The CDR3 region has the DNA TGTGCCAGCAGTGCGCACGGGACAGTCTATGGCTACACCTTC. This encodes CASSAHGTVYGYTF.

V and J are TRBV12-3 or TRBV12-4 and TRBJ1-5; no clear D gene. Trimming took off 7 bases at V and 5 bases at J, with 12 bases between the two ends. There are 13 residues in the CDR3. The CDR3 DNA follows: TGTGCCAGCAAGGGTGTACTAGATCAGCCCCAGCATTTT. As protein: CASKGVLDQPQHF.

The sample holds one count of this clone. The rearrangement uses TRBV28 and TRBJ2-2; 9 bases match TRBD1. The CDR3 sequence is 15 residues long. Germline loops: CDR1 MDHEN, CDR2 SYDVKM. With 6 bases clipped from V and 7 bases from J, the junction kept 9 bases outside the gene matches. In nucleotides, the CDR3 is TGTGCCAGCAGAACTACAGGGGGCGTAATCGGGGAGCTGTTTTTT. Amino acids: CASRTTGGVIGELFF.

Only a few counts were recorded for this clone. Other DNA sequences in this sample translate to the same CDR3. The rearrangement joins TRBV4-1 to TRBJ1-2; 10 bases align to TRBD1. The V gene end was trimmed by 1 base and the J gene end by 4 bases; junction bases not matched to a gene: 0. The CDR3 totals 14 residues. In germline, CDR1 is MGHRA, CDR2 YSYEKL. In DNA, the CDR3 is TGCGCCAGCAGCCAAGGGACAGGGGGCTATGGCTACACCTTC. Its protein is CASSQGTGGYGYTF.

The chain has TRBV16 and TRBJ1-2; D is perhaps TRBD1 (6 bases). The V and J ends lost 4 bases and 4 bases respectively, with 13 bases between them. There are 14 residues in the CDR3. The germline CDR1 and CDR2 sequences are KGHSY and FQNENV. The CDR3 nucleotides read TGTGCCAGCAGCCCAGCAGGGGACCTCTATGGCTACACCTTC. This sequence encodes CASSPAGDLYGYTF. The full variable domain, in which reference TRBV16 and TRBJ1-2 provide the parts outside the CDR3, is GEEVAQTPKHLVRGEGQKAKLYCAPIKGHSYVFWYQQVLKNEFKFLISFQNENVFDETGMPKERFSAKCLPNSPCSLEIQATKLEDSAVYFCASSPAGDLYGYTFGSGTRLTVV.

The chain has TRBV27 and TRBJ2-2, with 15 bases identical to TRBD2. The CDR3 runs 17 residues. Germline values: CDR1 MNHEY, CDR2 SMNVEV (reference sequence). V trimming: 4 bases; J trimming: 2 bases; junction bases outside the gene matches: 2. This CDR3 reads CASSSGLAGGNTGELFF. DNA for the CDR3: TGTGCCAGCAGTTCGGGACTAGCGGGGGGTAACACCGGGGAGCTGTTTTTT.

The chain links TRBV7-6 to TRBJ1-5, with TRBD1 matching over 9 bases. Germline V gives CDR1 SGHVS, CDR2 FNYEAQ. The CDR3 has 17 residues. Trimming at V came to 3 bases and at J to 1 base, leaving 7 bases not matched to a gene. The CDR3 DNA follows: TGTGCCAGCAGCTTGGGGACAGGGACCCTGAGCAATCAGCCCCAGCATTTT. This gives the protein CASSLGTGTLSNQPQHF.

This clone was seen only once. The rearrangement uses TRBV7-8 and TRBJ2-2, with D perhaps matching TRBD1 (5 bases). The V end was cut by 3 bases, the J end by 5 bases, with 13 bases between. This CDR3 spans 15 amino acids. In germline, CDR1 is SGHVS, CDR2 FQNEAQ. CDR3 region: CASSFSRVSTGELFF. For the CDR3, the DNA is TGTGCCAGCAGCTTCTCCAGGGTATCGACCGGGGAGCTGTTTTTT.

The table lists this clone with a few counts. The chain employs TRBV9 and TRBJ1-3, with unresolved D. CDR1 and CDR2 (germline): SGDLS, YYNGEE. The CDR3 extends over 11 amino acids. Trimming left V 5 bases short and J 3 bases short, with 3 bases between. The CDR3 DNA reads as TGTGCCAGCAGTCATGGAAACACCATATATTTT. Residues: CASSHGNTIYF.

The rearrangement uses TRBV29-1 and TRBJ2-3; a weak D match, TRBD2 (6 bases). V lost 0 bases to trimming and J lost 8 bases, with 12 bases between them. The CDR3 covers 13 residues. CDR1 and CDR2 (germline): SQVTM, ANQGSEA. The CDR3 DNA sequence: TGCAGCGTTGAAGATGCGGGGCCAGGTACGCAGTATTTT. This codes for CSVEDAGPGTQYF.

The chain employs TRBV29-1 and TRBJ1-5, with no clear D. The CDR3 has 13 residues. In germline, CDR1 is SQVTM, CDR2 ANQGSEA. V lost 4 bases and J lost 1, with 8 bases in between. As DNA, the CDR3 is TGCAGCGTTGCTCCAGGAAGCAATCAGCCCCAGCATTTT. Amino acids: CSVAPGSNQPQHF.

This rearrangement joins TRBV5-1 to TRBJ2-7; the match to TRBD1 covers 11 bases. The CDR3 covers 16 residues. Trimming removed 4 bases from V and 3 bases from J; junction bases left unmatched: 9. Germline V gene sequence: CDR1 SGHRS, CDR2 YFSETQ. The CDR3 spells CASSVTSGQGGYEQYF. Written as DNA, the CDR3 is TGCGCCAGCAGCGTAACCTCGGGACAGGGGGGCTACGAGCAGTACTTC. The full variable domain, rest sourced from reference TRBV5-1 and TRBJ2-7, is KAGVTQTPRYLIKTRGQQVTLSCSPISGHRSVSWYQQTPGQGLQFLFEYFSETQRNKGNFPGRFSGRQFSNSRSEMNVSTLELGDSALYLCASSVTSGQGGYEQYFGPGTRLTVT.

The chain recombines TRBV6-1 with TRBJ1-2; a weak D match, TRBD1 (5 bases). This CDR3 is 13 amino acids long. Trimming removed 1 base at V and 8 bases at J, with 11 bases between. Germline V CDR1 and CDR2: MNHNS, SASEGT. CDR3 sequence reads: CASSEETVGGYTF. The DNA of the CDR3 is TGTGCCAGCAGTGAAGAGACAGTGGGAGGCTACACCTTC.